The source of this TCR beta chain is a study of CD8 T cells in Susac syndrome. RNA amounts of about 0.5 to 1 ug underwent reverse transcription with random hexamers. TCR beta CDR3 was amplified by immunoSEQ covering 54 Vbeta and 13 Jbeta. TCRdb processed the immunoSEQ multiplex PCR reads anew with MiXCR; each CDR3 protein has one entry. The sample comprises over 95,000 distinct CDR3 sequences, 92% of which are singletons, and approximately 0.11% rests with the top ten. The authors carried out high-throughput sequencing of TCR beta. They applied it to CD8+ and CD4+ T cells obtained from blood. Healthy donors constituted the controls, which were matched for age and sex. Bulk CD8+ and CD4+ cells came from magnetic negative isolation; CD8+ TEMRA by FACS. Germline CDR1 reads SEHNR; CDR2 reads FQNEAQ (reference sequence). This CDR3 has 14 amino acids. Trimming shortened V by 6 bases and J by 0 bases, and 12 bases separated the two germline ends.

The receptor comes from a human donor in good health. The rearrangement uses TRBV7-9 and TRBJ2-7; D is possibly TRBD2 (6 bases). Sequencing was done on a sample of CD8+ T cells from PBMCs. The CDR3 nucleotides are TGTGCCAGCAGTCCCCTGACTAGCTCCTACGAGCAGTACTTC. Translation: CASSPLTSSYEQYF. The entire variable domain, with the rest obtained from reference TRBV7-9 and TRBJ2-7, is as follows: DTGVSQNPRHKITKRGQNVTFRCDPISEHNRLYWYRQTLGQGPEFLTYFQNEAQLEKSRLLSDRFSAERPKGSFSTLEIQRTEQGDSAMYLCASSPLTSSYEQYFGPGTRLTVT.